These T cell receptor beta chains were read from a single sample in a study of cytomegalovirus exposure and HLA in healthy donors. Data came from immunoSEQ multiplex PCR; TCRdb stores just in-frame clones and leaves some out. The sample lists roughly 190,000 clones, around 86% occurring once. Input material: PBMCs. The receptors come from a woman aged 18-35 years in good health and CMV-seronegative. Both conserved end residues are part of each CDR3. The D gene is left open where the match is weak. Clone size is given for some rows only: seen once, a few or many times, or a class if the clone is expanded.

length	size	D	V	J	DNA	CDR3
11	-	-	TRBV6-6	TRBJ2-7	TGTGCCAGCAGTTACAGAGACGAGCAGTACTTC	CASSYRDEQYF
13	-	TRBD1	TRBV27	TRBJ1-2	TGTGCCAGCAGCCGGGGACAGGGCTATGGCTACACCTTC	CASSRGQGYGYTF
13	-	-	TRBV9	TRBJ1-2	TGTGCCAGCAGCGTAGAACGGGGCTATGGCTACACCTTC	CASSVERGYGYTF
18	-	TRBD2	TRBV15	TRBJ2-1	TGTGCCACCAGCAGAGTACCCATGACTAGCGGGAGCGGGAATGAGCAGTTCTTC	CATSRVPMTSGSGNEQFF
18	-	TRBD1	TRBV2	TRBJ1-5	TGTGCCAGCAGTGAAGTGGGCGGGGTAGGGGGCACTGGTGGGACCCAGCATTTT	CASSEVGGVGGTGGTQHF
13	-	-	TRBV10-3	TRBJ2-1	TGTGCCATCAGTGGGCAGGGCTACAATGAGCAGTTCTTC	CAISGQGYNEQFF
19	-	-	TRBV2	TRBJ2-7	TGTGCCAGCACCAAATACCGCCCCCCGCAGGGGATTCTTATCCACGAGCAGTACTTC	CASTKYRPPQGILIHEQYF
16	once	-	TRBV4-1	TRBJ1-1	TGCGCCAGCAGCCAAGATTTGGCGGGTATTGGGACTGAAGCTTTCTTT	CASSQDLAGIGTEAFF
14	once	-	TRBV19	TRBJ2-7	TGTGCCAGTGCCACCCGGCAGGGCCCAGTCGAGCAGTACTTC	CASATRQGPVEQYF
22	-	-	TRBV18	TRBJ1-5	TGTGCCAGCTCACCACGAAGGTCGGGCGGGCAGGCGATATCAAATAGCAATCAGCCCCAGCATTTT	CASSPRRSGGQAISNSNQPQHF
13	-	-	TRBV5-4	TRBJ1-1	TGTGCCAGCAGCTTGAGCACAGGCCGTGAAGCTTTCTTT	CASSLSTGREAFF
18	-	TRBD2	TRBV5-1	TRBJ2-6	TGCGCCAGCAGCATCGGACTAGCGGGAGACTCTGGGGCCAACGTCCTGACTTTC	CASSIGLAGDSGANVLTF
14	-	TRBD1	TRBV5-4	TRBJ1-6	TGTGCCAGCAGCTTCGGAACAGGGGATTCACCCCTCCACTTT	CASSFGTGDSPLHF
15	-	TRBD1	TRBV30	TRBJ1-1	TGTGCCTGGAGTTTTTCGGACAGGATGAACACTGAAGCTTTCTTT	CAWSFSDRMNTEAFF
15	-	TRBD1	TRBV9	TRBJ2-5	TGTGCCAGCAGCGTCGGGACAGATTACCAAGAGACCCAGTACTTC	CASSVGTDYQETQYF
15	-	TRBD1	TRBV11-3	TRBJ2-7	TGTGCCAGCAGCTTAGAGTTTGGGACAGGGAGCGAGCAGTACTTC	CASSLEFGTGSEQYF
19	once	-	TRBV19	TRBJ1-3	TGTGCCAGTAGGCGGGGAGAAGGCCGTCAACAACGTCTGAGGAACACCATATATTTT	CASRRGEGRQQRLRNTIYF
13	-	-	TRBV6-5	TRBJ2-2	TGTGCCAGCACAGGAGGGGTCACCGGGGAGCTGTTTTTT	CASTGGVTGELFF
15	-	TRBD1	TRBV30	TRBJ1-5	TGTGCCTGGAGTGACCAGGGGGCTCTCTATCAGCCCCAGCATTTT	CAWSDQGALYQPQHF
11	many	-	TRBV10-3	TRBJ2-7	TGTGCCATCAGTGAGCGGGACGAGCAGTACTTC	CAISERDEQYF
16	-	TRBD1	TRBV9	TRBJ1-3	TGTGCCAGCAGCGTAGCGACAGGGTATCGTGGAAACACCATATATTTT	CASSVATGYRGNTIYF
14	-	-	TRBV4-2	TRBJ2-7	TGTGCCAGCAGCCAAGACCCCAGGGGATTCGAGCAGTACTTC	CASSQDPRGFEQYF
15	-	TRBD2	TRBV27	TRBJ2-1	TGTGCCAGCAGTTTAGTTGCGGGAGTCGTCATTGAGCAGTTCTTC	CASSLVAGVVIEQFF
14	-	-	TRBV7-9	TRBJ1-2	TGTGCCAGCAGCGTCCTAACGGGGGGCTATGGCTACACCTTC	CASSVLTGGYGYTF
16	-	TRBD1	TRBV2	TRBJ2-3	TGTGCCAGCACGTCATGGACAGGGTACCGGGGGGATACGCAGTATTTT	CASTSWTGYRGDTQYF
14	-	-	TRBV25-1	TRBJ2-7	TGTGCCAGCAGTGAATCCCGAGCCCGCTACGAGCAGTACTTC	CASSESRARYEQYF
17	-	TRBD2	TRBV12-5	TRBJ2-1	TGTGCTAGTGGTTCCACAACTAGCGGGATGTACAACAATGAGCAGTTCTTC	CASGSTTSGMYNNEQFF
14	-	-	TRBV4-1	TRBJ2-5	TGCGCCAGCAGCCAAGGCAGGCTACAAGAGACCCAGTACTTC	CASSQGRLQETQYF
15	-	TRBD2	TRBV9	TRBJ2-3	TGTGCCAGCAGCGTAGAGGGACTAGCATATGATACGCAGTATTTT	CASSVEGLAYDTQYF
16	-	TRBD1	TRBV5-1	TRBJ1-2	TGCGCCAGCAGCAGTGGGACAGCGACAAGCGAATATGGCTACACCTTC	CASSSGTATSEYGYTF
14	-	TRBD1	TRBV6-6	TRBJ1-2	TGTGCCAGCAGTTTGACAGGGTCGACCTATGGCTACACCTTC	CASSLTGSTYGYTF
16	-	TRBD2	TRBV7-2	TRBJ2-4	TGTGCCAGCAGCACCCCTAGCGGGAGGGCAGGGAGCATTCAGTACTTC	CASSTPSGRAGSIQYF
13	-	-	TRBV6-5	TRBJ1-2	TGTGCCAGCAGTAGACACATTAACTATGGCTACACCTTC	CASSRHINYGYTF
15	-	TRBD1	TRBV18	TRBJ2-7	TGTGCCAGCTCATCGTCACAGGGGCCCTTGAACGAGCAGTACTTC	CASSSSQGPLNEQYF
18	-	-	TRBV5-1	TRBJ1-6	TGCGCCAGCAGCTTAACAGTCAGCGGTACGGGGAATAATTCACCCCTCCACTTT	CASSLTVSGTGNNSPLHF
14	-	TRBD2	TRBV4-2	TRBJ2-1	TGTGCCAGCAGCCAAGTAGCGGGCGGTATTGAGCAGTTCTTC	CASSQVAGGIEQFF
15	-	-	TRBV30	TRBJ1-1	TGTGCCTGGAGTGGAGACGGCTCCTACAGCATTGAAGCTTTCTTT	CAWSGDGSYSIEAFF
15	-	TRBD1	TRBV7-9	TRBJ1-2	TGTGCCAGCAGCTCCCGGACAGGGTACGGGTATGGCTACACCTTC	CASSSRTGYGYGYTF
15	-	-	TRBV9	TRBJ2-3	TGTGCCAGCAGCGTCGCGGCAGGGGACACAGATACGCAGTATTTT	CASSVAAGDTDTQYF
19	-	TRBD2	TRBV9	TRBJ2-5	TGTGCCAGCAGCGTAGTCCCTAGCGGGAGAAGGAATAACCAAGAGACCCAGTACTTC	CASSVVPSGRRNNQETQYF
14	-	-	TRBV5-1	TRBJ2-1	TGCGCCAGCAGCTTGGGACTATCGAACAATGAGCAGTTCTTC	CASSLGLSNNEQFF
13	-	-	TRBV6-5	TRBJ2-7	TGTGCCAGCGGCATTACAGGGTCCGCGGAGCAGTACTTC	CASGITGSAEQYF
14	-	-	TRBV29-1	TRBJ2-5	TGCAGCGTTGAAACCGACTCACGTTTGTTGGCCCAGTACTTC	CSVETDSRLLAQYF
19	once	TRBD2	TRBV4-1	TRBJ2-3	TGCGCCAGCAGCCAAGATCTCTGGGGACGGGGGGGGAGCACAGATACGCAGTATTTT	CASSQDLWGRGGSTDTQYF
17	once	TRBD1	TRBV30	TRBJ1-3	TGTGCCTGGAGTGTACGGGGGACAGGGTATAGAGGAAACACCATATATTTT	CAWSVRGTGYRGNTIYF
13	-	-	TRBV7-6	TRBJ1-2	TGTGCCAGCAGCTTAGGACAGAACTATGGCTACACCTTC	CASSLGQNYGYTF
17	-	TRBD2	TRBV9	TRBJ2-2	TGTGCCAGCAGCCCCGACCCTAGCGGGGGGGCCGGCGGGGAGCTGTTTTTT	CASSPDPSGGAGGELFF
14	-	TRBD2	TRBV30	TRBJ2-1	TGTGCCTGGAGTGTACTAGCGGGATACAATGAGCAGTTCTTC	CAWSVLAGYNEQFF
16	few	-	TRBV5-1	TRBJ2-7	TGCGCCAGCAGCTTGGCGGTGGACAGACAACCCTACGAGCAGTACTTC	CASSLAVDRQPYEQYF
14	-	-	TRBV9	TRBJ2-3	TGTGCCAGCAGCGTCCCGTGGGGGGCAGATACGCAGTATTTT	CASSVPWGADTQYF
16	-	-	TRBV5-1	TRBJ1-1	TGCGCCAGCAGCTTGTCCCAGGGGAGCCCGAACACTGAAGCTTTCTTT	CASSLSQGSPNTEAFF